These 23 T cell receptor beta chains originate from one sample sequenced in a study of blood T cell repertoires in COVID-19 (dated by TCRdb to about 2020). Library creation used the immunoSEQ multiplex PCR assay. Held by TCRdb, this immuneACCESS table contains in-frame sequences only and omits some clones. Under half of the omission traces to an unresolved V gene where checked; the cause of the rest is unknown. Across this sample there are some 180,000 clones, with about 83% seen only once. The ten biggest clones cover approximately 3% of the sample. Sequencing was performed on PBMCs or T cells enriched from blood (not recorded which). The source is a woman in her 30s who had been exposed to COVID-19.

The rearrangement joins TRBV9 to TRBJ2-1, with 7 bases that match TRBD1. The CDR3 sequence is 15 residues long. Germline V CDR1 and CDR2: SGDLS, YYNGEE. V lost 4 bases, J lost 5 bases, and 9 bases stayed unmatched. CDR3 sequence (DNA): TGTGCCAGCAGCTTTAACCTCGGGACAGACAATGAGCAGTTCTTC. It encodes CASSFNLGTDNEQFF.

The rearrangement links TRBV10-2 to TRBJ1-5; a possible D gene is TRBD1 (6 bases). Germline V gives CDR1 WSHSY, CDR2 SAAADI. V lost 2 bases and J 3 bases, leaving 11 bases between the germline ends. The CDR3 spans 15 residues. The CDR3 protein is CASSEGGGPNQPQHF. CDR3 sequence (DNA): TGCGCCAGCAGTGAGGGGGGGGGCCCCAATCAGCCCCAGCATTTT.

This clone was recorded only once. The J gene is TRBJ1-2, the V gene TRBV5-8; TRBD1 aligns across 10 bases. The V gene end was trimmed by 5 bases and the J gene end by 2 bases; junction bases not matched to a gene: 6. Germline V gene lookup returns CDR1 SGHTS and CDR2 YDEGEE. The CDR3 runs to 15 residues. The CDR3 DNA follows: TGTGCCAGCAGTTTTCGACAGGGGGCAAACTATGGCTACACCTTC. This codes for CASSFRQGANYGYTF.

The gene calls are TRBV7-2 and TRBJ1-2; TRBD1 matches 12 bases. V lost 6 bases, J lost 2 bases, and 4 bases stayed unmatched. CDR3 length equals 15 residues. Germline assignment: CDR1 SGHTA and CDR2 FQGNSA. CDR3 in DNA: TGTGCCAGCAGTTGGGGACAGGGGGCCAACTATGGCTACACCTTC. This encodes CASSWGQGANYGYTF.

In this sample, this clone turned up a few times. V is TRBV3-1 (or the pseudogene TRBV3-2) and J is TRBJ2-2; tentative D call: TRBD1 (5 bases). This CDR3 has 17 amino acids. V dropped 4 bases and J dropped 0 bases, with 15 bases sitting between them. Germline V gene sequence: CDR1 LGHDT, CDR2 YNNKEL (reference sequence). DNA of the CDR3: TGTGCCAGCAGCCGAAGGCTGACAGCCACGAACACCGGGGAGCTGTTTTTT. It specifies CASSRRLTATNTGELFF.

This chain uses TRBV7-8 with TRBJ1-1; unclear D gene. With 1 base removed from V and 0 bases from J, the gap between germline ends came to 9 bases. The CDR3 loop spans 15 amino acids. Germline V lookup: CDR1 SGHVS, CDR2 FQNEAQ. CDR3 in DNA: TGTGCCAGCAGCTTAGTGGTCAGGATGAACACTGAAGCTTTCTTT. It translates to CASSLVVRMNTEAFF.

The chain carries TRBV29-1 and TRBJ1-1, with 8 bases that match TRBD1. In germline, CDR1 is SQVTM, CDR2 ANQGSEA. This CDR3 has 20 residues. V lost 1 base, J lost 3 bases, and 22 bases stayed unmatched. Here the CDR3 reads CSVEVGLSSSGGLLYTEAFF. In DNA form, the CDR3 reads TGCAGCGTTGAAGTGGGTTTATCGTCATCAGGGGGCCTTCTGTACACTGAAGCTTTCTTT.

This clone has a handful of counts. The chain joins TRBV5-1 to TRBJ2-7; a weak D match, TRBD1 (6 bases). Germline CDR1 is SGHRS and CDR2 is YFSETQ. There are 14 residues in the CDR3. V was clipped by 4 bases and J by 3 bases, with 14 bases between them. CDR3 sequence: CASSITDRNYEQYF. CDR3 coding DNA: TGCGCCAGCAGCATAACGGACAGAAACTACGAGCAGTACTTC.

The chain carries TRBV4-3 and TRBJ2-7; 7 nucleotides line up with TRBD2. CDR3 length equals 14 residues. Trimming at V came to 0 bases and at J to 2 bases, leaving 1 base not matched to a gene. Looked up from germline, CDR1 is LGHNA and CDR2 is YSLEER. In nucleotides, the CDR3 is TGCGCCAGCAGCCAAGATCGGGGGGCCTACGAGCAGTACTTC. Its protein product is CASSQDRGAYEQYF.

The chain carries TRBV7-9 and TRBJ1-1; D is undetermined. Trimming cost V 1 base and J 1 base, with 7 bases left between them. The CDR3 loop spans 14 amino acids. Germline CDR1 is SEHNR and CDR2 is FQNEAQ (reference sequence). CDR3 DNA: TGTGCCAGCAGCTTAGTAGCCTCGAACACTGAAGCTTTCTTT. Translation gives CASSLVASNTEAFF. Complete variable domain (other parts from reference TRBV7-9 and TRBJ1-1): DTGVSQNPRHKITKRGQNVTFRCDPISEHNRLYWYRQTLGQGPEFLTYFQNEAQLEKSRLLSDRFSAERPKGSFSTLEIQRTEQGDSAMYLCASSLVASNTEAFFGQGTRLTVV.

The chain combines TRBV7-9 with TRBJ2-7; weak D call: TRBD1 (5 bases). V was cut by 5 bases and J by 6 bases, with 23 bases left in between. The germline CDR1 and CDR2 sequences are SEHNR and FQNEAQ (reference sequence). The CDR3 spans 16 residues. CDR3 loop: CASSPAMGRERGEQYF. The CDR3 nucleotides read TGTGCCAGCAGCCCAGCTATGGGTAGGGAAAGGGGCGAGCAGTACTTC.

The V call is TRBV9, the J call TRBJ1-2; D not certain. CDR1 SGDLS and CDR2 YYNGEE come from the germline V gene. This CDR3 has 14 amino acids. The V and J ends lost 3 bases and 2 bases respectively, with 11 bases between them. Written as DNA, the CDR3 is TGTGCCAGCAGCGCGGGCGGGCGGAACTATGGCTACACCTTC. This gives the protein CASSAGGRNYGYTF.

This clone has only a few counts. J is TRBJ2-7 and V is TRBV18; D is unresolved. Trimming removed 4 bases at V and 1 base at J, with 11 bases between. Germline CDR1 reads KGHSH; CDR2 reads LQKENI. The CDR3 length is 14 residues. CDR3 residues: CASSLLLGSYEQYF. DNA for the CDR3: TGTGCCAGCTCACTACTCCTAGGTTCCTACGAGCAGTACTTC.

The chain uses TRBV7-2 and TRBJ2-7; D is uncertain. There are 13 residues in the CDR3. Germline CDR1 and CDR2: SGHTA and FQGNSA. V was cut by 3 bases and J by 5 bases, with 11 bases left in between. The CDR3 DNA reads TGTGCCAGCAGCTTCAATATCCCGGACGAGCAGTACTTC. Encoded protein: CASSFNIPDEQYF.

The chain carries TRBV13 and TRBJ1-1; D may be TRBD1 (6 bases). V was clipped by 5 bases and J by 5 bases, with 12 bases between them. CDR3 length: 13 residues. CDR1 and CDR2 from the germline V gene are PRHDT and FYEKMQ (reference sequence). The chain's CDR3 is CASSPSRGTEAFF. CDR3 DNA: TGTGCCAGCAGCCCCAGCAGGGGAACTGAAGCTTTCTTT.

A few counts support this clone. This sequence joins TRBV4-3 and TRBJ2-3; 8 nucleotides line up with TRBD2. CDR3 length: 16 amino acids. Germline assignment: CDR1 LGHNA and CDR2 YSLEER. J lost 2 bases, V lost 1 base, and 5 bases had no gene match. CDR3 in DNA: TGCGCCAGCAGCCAAGCTGCGGGGGGCCACACAGATACGCAGTATTTT. It encodes CASSQAAGGHTDTQYF.

The chain employs TRBV12-3 or TRBV12-4 and TRBJ1-6; D is unresolved. The V end lost 5 bases, the J end lost 8 bases, and 7 bases lay between the germline ends. The CDR3 contains 12 residues. In DNA form, the CDR3 reads TGTGCCAGCAGTGAGGGTGATTCACCCCTCCACTTT. This translates into CASSEGDSPLHF.

The genes are TRBV5-1 and TRBJ2-7, with a possible D match to TRBD1 (5 bases). Germline loops: CDR1 SGHRS, CDR2 YFSETQ. This CDR3 is built from 14 residues. V dropped 0 bases and J dropped 2 bases, with 9 bases sitting between them. The CDR3 loop reads CASSLETAAYEQYF. The CDR3, as DNA: TGCGCCAGCAGCTTGGAGACAGCCGCCTACGAGCAGTACTTC.

This chain links TRBV27 with TRBJ1-1, with 9 bases lining up with TRBD1. The CDR3 covers 16 residues. Germline trimming cut 5 bases from V and 6 bases from J; bases unmatched to any gene: 13. CDR1 is MNHEY and CDR2 is SMNVEV in the germline V gene (reference sequence). The CDR3 sequence: CASSPSGGQGAAEAFF. CDR3 DNA: TGTGCCAGCAGTCCCTCGGGGGGACAGGGAGCGGCTGAAGCTTTCTTT.

V is TRBV9 and J is TRBJ1-2; 7 bases map to TRBD1. Germline values: CDR1 SGDLS, CDR2 YYNGEE. After removal of 3 bases from V and 3 bases from J, the junction contained 8 bases not matched to a gene. The CDR3 sequence is 15 residues long. CDR3 loop: CASSALQGKDYGYTF. CDR3 coding DNA: TGTGCCAGCAGCGCCTTACAGGGGAAAGACTATGGCTACACCTTC.

The rearrangement links TRBV7-2 to TRBJ2-5, with 13 bases that match TRBD2. Germline V gene sequence: CDR1 SGHTA, CDR2 FQGNSA. The CDR3 is made up of 17 amino acids. With 5 bases clipped from V and 3 bases from J, the junction kept 9 bases outside the gene matches. As DNA, the CDR3 is TGTGCCAGCAGCCCCGGGACTAGCGGGAAGGGTAAAGAGACCCAGTACTTC. It is translated as CASSPGTSGKGKETQYF.

Note on this clone: Different DNA sequences within this sample yield the same CDR3. The J gene is TRBJ1-3, the V gene TRBV5-1; TRBD1 matches 9 bases. The CDR3 runs to 15 residues. From germline, CDR1 is SGHRS and CDR2 YFSETQ. J lost 3 bases, V lost 4 bases, and 5 bases had no gene match. Here the CDR3 reads CASSPRTGDGNTIYF. The DNA for the CDR3 is TGCGCCAGCAGCCCCCGGACAGGGGATGGAAACACCATATATTTT. The whole variable domain, filled in from reference TRBV5-1 and TRBJ1-3, reads KAGVTQTPRYLIKTRGQQVTLSCSPISGHRSVSWYQQTPGQGLQFLFEYFSETQRNKGNFPGRFSGRQFSNSRSEMNVSTLELGDSALYLCASSPRTGDGNTIYFGEGSWLTVV.

The chain is built from TRBV6-5 and TRBJ2-2; D not resolved. Germline CDR1 and CDR2: MNHEY and SVGAGI. Trimming left V 0 bases short and J 3 bases short, with 5 bases between. The CDR3 is 14 residues long. The CDR3 protein is CASSYSADTGELFF. The CDR3 DNA reads TGTGCCAGCAGTTACTCGGCGGACACCGGGGAGCTGTTTTTT.